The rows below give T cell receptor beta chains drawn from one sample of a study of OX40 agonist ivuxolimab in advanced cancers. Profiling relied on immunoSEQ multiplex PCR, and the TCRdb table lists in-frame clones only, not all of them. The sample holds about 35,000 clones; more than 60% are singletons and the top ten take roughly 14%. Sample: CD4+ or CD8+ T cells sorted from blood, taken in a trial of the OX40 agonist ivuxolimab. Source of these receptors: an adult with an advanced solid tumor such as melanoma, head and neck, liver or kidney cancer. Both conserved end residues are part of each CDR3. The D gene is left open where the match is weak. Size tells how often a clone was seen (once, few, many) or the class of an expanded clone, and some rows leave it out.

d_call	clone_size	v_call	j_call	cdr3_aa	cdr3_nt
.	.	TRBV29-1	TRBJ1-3	CSVGTGHSGNTIYF	TGCAGCGTTGGCACAGGCCACTCTGGAAACACCATATATTTT
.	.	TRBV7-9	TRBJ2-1	CASSLSRRNEQFF	TGTGCCAGCAGCTTATCCCGTAGGAATGAGCAGTTCTTC
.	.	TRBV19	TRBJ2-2	CASSPAAEGAGTGELFF	TGTGCCAGTAGTCCCGCTGCGGAGGGGGCGGGCACCGGGGAGCTGTTTTTT
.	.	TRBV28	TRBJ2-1	CASSLPGAAYNEQFF	TGTGCCAGCAGTTTGCCCGGCGCAGCCTACAATGAGCAGTTCTTC
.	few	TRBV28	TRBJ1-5	CASTSPGRWDQPQHF	TGTGCCAGCACCTCCCCAGGCAGGTGGGATCAGCCCCAGCATTTT
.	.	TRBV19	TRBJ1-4	CASSIVTGINEKLFF	TGTGCCAGTAGTATCGTAACGGGCATCAATGAAAAACTGTTTTTT
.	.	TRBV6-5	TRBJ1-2	CASNPRLNNGYTF	TGTGCCAGCAACCCCAGGCTTAACAATGGCTACACCTTC
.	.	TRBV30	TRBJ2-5	CAWSITRLQETQYF	TGTGCCTGGAGTATTACTAGGCTACAAGAGACCCAGTACTTC
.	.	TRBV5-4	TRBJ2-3	CASSSPGRRDTQYF	TGTGCCAGCAGCTCCCCGGGACGACGAGATACGCAGTATTTT
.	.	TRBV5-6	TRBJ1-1	CASSPKGGMDEAFF	TGTGCCAGCAGCCCCAAAGGAGGGATGGATGAAGCTTTCTTT
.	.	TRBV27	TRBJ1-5	CASSLSYGGLQPQHF	TGTGCCAGCAGTTTATCGTACGGGGGCCTTCAGCCCCAGCATTTT
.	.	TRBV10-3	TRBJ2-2	CAISEVGGGVNTGELFF	TGTGCCATCAGTGAGGTGGGCGGCGGGGTGAACACCGGGGAGCTGTTTTTT
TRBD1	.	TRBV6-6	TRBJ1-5	CASSFGTGYSNQPQHF	TGTGCCAGCAGTTTCGGGACAGGCTATAGCAATCAGCCCCAGCATTTT
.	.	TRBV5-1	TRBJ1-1	CASSLDGERRGFF	TGCGCCAGCAGCTTGGACGGAGAGAGGAGGGGTTTCTTT
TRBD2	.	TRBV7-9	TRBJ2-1	CASSLGLAGLNEQFF	TGTGCCAGCAGCTTAGGGTTAGCGGGATTAAATGAGCAGTTCTTC
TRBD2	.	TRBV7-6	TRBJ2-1	CASSAVTSGSNEQFF	TGTGCCAGCAGCGCCGTGACTAGCGGGAGCAATGAGCAGTTCTTC
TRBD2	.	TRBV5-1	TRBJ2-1	CASSLGASGSRDEQFF	TGCGCCAGCAGCCTCGGAGCTAGCGGGAGTAGGGATGAGCAGTTCTTC
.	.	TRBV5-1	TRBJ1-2	CASSPGQNYGYTF	TGCGCCAGCAGCCCCGGACAGAACTATGGCTACACCTTC
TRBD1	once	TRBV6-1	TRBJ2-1	CASRSRDRGISEQFF	TGTGCCAGCAGGTCCCGGGACAGGGGGATCAGTGAGCAGTTCTTC
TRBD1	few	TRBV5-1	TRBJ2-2	CASSSEQGKWEGVGELFF	TGCGCCAGCAGCTCAGAACAGGGGAAGTGGGAAGGGGTTGGGGAGCTGTTTTTT
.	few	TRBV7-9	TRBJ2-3	CASSLEDTQYF	TGTGCCAGCAGCTTGGAAGATACGCAGTATTTT
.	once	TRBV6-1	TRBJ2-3	CASSPGLSSADTQYF	TGTGCCAGCAGTCCGGGACTTTCTTCAGCAGATACGCAGTATTTT
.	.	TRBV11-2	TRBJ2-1	CASSLRNLGAVGNEQFF	TGTGCCAGCAGCTTACGGAACTTGGGGGCGGTGGGGAATGAGCAGTTCTTC
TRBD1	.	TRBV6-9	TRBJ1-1	CASSKQGEGGAFF	TGTGCCAGCAGTAAACAGGGGGAAGGGGGAGCTTTCTTT
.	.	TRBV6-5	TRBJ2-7	CASSYSTPYEQYF	TGTGCCAGCAGTTACTCGACACCCTACGAGCAGTACTTC
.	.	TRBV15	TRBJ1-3	CATSRDRGTSGNTIYF	TGTGCCACCAGCAGAGATCGGGGTACTTCTGGAAACACCATATATTTT